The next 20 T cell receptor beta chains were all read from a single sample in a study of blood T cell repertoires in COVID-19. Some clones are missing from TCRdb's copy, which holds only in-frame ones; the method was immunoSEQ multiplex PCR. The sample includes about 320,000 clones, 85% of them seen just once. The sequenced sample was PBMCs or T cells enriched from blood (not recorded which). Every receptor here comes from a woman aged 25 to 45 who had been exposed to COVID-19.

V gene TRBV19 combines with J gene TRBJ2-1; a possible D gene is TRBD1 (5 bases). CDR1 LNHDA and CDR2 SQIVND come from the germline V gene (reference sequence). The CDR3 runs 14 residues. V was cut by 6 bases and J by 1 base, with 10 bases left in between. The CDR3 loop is CASRNQGSYNEQFF. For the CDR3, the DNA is TGTGCCAGTAGAAACCAGGGTTCCTACAATGAGCAGTTCTTC. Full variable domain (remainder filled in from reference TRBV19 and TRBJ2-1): DGGITQSPKYLFRKEGQNVTLSCEQNLNHDAMYWYRQDPGQGLRLIYYSQIVNDFQKGDIAEGYSVSREKKESFPLTVTSAQKNPTAFYLCASRNQGSYNEQFFGPGTRLTVL.

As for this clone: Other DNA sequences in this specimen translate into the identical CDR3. The CDR3 nucleotides are TGTGCCAGCAGGGGAGGGTTGAACACTGAAGCTTTCTTT. Translated: CASRGGLNTEAFF. The rearrangement links TRBV6-5 to TRBJ1-1; no firm D call. The CDR3 extends over 13 amino acids. Trimming removed 6 bases at V and 0 bases at J, with 8 bases between. The germline V gene has CDR1 MNHEY and CDR2 SVGAGI.

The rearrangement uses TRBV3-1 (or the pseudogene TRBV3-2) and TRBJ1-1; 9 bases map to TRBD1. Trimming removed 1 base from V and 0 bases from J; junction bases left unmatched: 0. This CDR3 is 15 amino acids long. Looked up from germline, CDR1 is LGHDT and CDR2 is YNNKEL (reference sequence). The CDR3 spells CASSQGDRVNTEAFF. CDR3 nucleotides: TGTGCCAGCAGCCAAGGGGACAGGGTGAACACTGAAGCTTTCTTT.

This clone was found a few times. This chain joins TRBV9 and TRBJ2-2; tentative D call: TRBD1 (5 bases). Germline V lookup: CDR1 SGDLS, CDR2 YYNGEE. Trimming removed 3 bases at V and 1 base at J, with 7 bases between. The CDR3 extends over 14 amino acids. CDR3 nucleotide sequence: TGTGCCAGCAGCGGGCAGGGGAACACCGGGGAGCTGTTTTTT. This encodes CASSGQGNTGELFF.

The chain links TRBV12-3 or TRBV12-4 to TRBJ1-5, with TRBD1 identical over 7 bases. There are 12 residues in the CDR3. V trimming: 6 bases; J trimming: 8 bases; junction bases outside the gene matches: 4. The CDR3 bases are TGTGCCAGCAGGCGGACAGGCGAGCCCCAGCATTTT. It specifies CASRRTGEPQHF.

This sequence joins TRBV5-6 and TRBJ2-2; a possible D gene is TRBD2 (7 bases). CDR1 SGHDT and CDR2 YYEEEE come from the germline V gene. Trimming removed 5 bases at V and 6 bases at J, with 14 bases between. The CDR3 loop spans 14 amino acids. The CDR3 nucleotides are TGTGCCAGCAGGCTGCGAGGGGGGGCCGGGGAGCTGTTTTTT. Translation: CASRLRGGAGELFF.

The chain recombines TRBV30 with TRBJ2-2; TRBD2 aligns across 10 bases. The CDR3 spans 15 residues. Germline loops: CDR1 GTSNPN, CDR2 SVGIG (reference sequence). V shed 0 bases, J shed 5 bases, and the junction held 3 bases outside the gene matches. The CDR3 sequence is CAWSVLAGRTGELFF. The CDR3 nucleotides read TGTGCCTGGAGTGTACTAGCGGGACGTACCGGGGAGCTGTTTTTT.

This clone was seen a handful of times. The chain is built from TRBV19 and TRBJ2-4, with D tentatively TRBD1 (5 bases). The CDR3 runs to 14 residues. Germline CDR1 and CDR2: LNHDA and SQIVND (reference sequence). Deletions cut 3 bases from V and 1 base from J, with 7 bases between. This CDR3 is CASSIRQAKNIQYF. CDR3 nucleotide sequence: TGTGCCAGTAGTATCAGACAGGCCAAAAACATTCAGTACTTC.

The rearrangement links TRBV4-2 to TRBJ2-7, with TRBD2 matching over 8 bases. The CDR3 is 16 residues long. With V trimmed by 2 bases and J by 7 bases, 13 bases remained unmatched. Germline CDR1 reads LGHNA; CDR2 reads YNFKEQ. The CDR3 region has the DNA TGTGCCAGCAGCCAACTTGCGCTCGGGAGGGCCGGGGAGCAGTACTTC. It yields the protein CASSQLALGRAGEQYF.

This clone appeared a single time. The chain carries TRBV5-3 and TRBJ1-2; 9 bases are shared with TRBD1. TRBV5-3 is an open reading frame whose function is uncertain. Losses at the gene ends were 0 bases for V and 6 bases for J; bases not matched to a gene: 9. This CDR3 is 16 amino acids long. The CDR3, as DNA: TGTGCCAGAAGCTTGGCCGACAGGGGGGCACAGAATGGCTACACCTTC. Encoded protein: CARSLADRGAQNGYTF.

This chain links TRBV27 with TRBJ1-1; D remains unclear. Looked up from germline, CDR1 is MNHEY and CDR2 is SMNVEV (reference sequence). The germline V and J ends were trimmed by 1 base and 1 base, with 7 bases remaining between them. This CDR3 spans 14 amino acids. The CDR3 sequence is CASSLFLGNTEAFF. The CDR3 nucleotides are TGTGCCAGCAGTTTATTTCTAGGGAACACTGAAGCTTTCTTT.

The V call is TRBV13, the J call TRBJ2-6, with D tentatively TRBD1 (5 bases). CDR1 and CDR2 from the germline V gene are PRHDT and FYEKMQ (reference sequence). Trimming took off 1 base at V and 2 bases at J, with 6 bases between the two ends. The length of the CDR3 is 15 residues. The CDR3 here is CASSLARAGANVLTF. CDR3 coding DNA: TGTGCCAGCAGCTTAGCCAGGGCTGGGGCCAACGTCCTGACTTTC.

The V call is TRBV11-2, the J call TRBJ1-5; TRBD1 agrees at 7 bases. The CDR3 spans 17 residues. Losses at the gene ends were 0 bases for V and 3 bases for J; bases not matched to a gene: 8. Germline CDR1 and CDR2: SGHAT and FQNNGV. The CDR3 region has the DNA TGTGCCAGCAGCTTAGACCAATACAGGGGAAACAATCAGCCCCAGCATTTT. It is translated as CASSLDQYRGNNQPQHF.

Here the CDR3 reads CASSVTSGIYEQYF. CDR3 DNA: TGTGCCAGCAGCGTCACTAGTGGCATCTACGAGCAGTACTTC. The V and J genes are TRBV9 and TRBJ2-7, with a possible D match to TRBD2 (5 bases). This CDR3 is built from 14 residues. V gave up 2 bases and J gave up 3 bases, with 12 bases separating them. Germline assignment: CDR1 SGDLS and CDR2 YYNGEE.

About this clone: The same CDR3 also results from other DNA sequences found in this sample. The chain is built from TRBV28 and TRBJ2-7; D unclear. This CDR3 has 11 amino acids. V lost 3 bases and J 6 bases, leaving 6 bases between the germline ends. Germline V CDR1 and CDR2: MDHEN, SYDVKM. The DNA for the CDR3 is TGTGCCAGCAGTTTCAGTGGCGAGCAGTACTTC. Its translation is CASSFSGEQYF. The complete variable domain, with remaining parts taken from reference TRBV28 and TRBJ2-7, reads DVKVTQSSRYLVKRTGEKVFLECVQDMDHENMFWYRQDPGLGLRLIYFSYDVKMKEKGDIPEGYSVSREKKERFSLILESASTNQTSMYLCASSFSGEQYFGPGTRLTVT.

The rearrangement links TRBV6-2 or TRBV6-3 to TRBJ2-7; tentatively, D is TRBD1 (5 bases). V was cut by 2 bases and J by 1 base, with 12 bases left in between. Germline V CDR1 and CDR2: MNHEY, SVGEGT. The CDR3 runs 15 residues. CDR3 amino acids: CASSYGTGWSYEQYF. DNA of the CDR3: TGTGCCAGCAGTTACGGAACAGGATGGTCCTACGAGCAGTACTTC.

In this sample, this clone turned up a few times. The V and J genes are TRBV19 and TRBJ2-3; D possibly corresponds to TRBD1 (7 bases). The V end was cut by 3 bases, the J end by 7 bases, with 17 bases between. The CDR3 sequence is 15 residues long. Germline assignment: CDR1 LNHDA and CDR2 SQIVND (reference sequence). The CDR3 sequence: CASSMGQRGGYTQYF. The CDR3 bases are TGTGCCAGTAGTATGGGACAGAGGGGAGGTTATACGCAGTATTTT.

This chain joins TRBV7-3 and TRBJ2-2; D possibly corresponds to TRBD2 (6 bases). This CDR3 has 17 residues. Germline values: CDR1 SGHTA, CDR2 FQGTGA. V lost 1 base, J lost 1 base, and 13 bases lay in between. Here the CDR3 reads CASSLSASVENTGELFF. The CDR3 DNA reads TGTGCCAGCAGCTTAAGCGCTAGCGTAGAGAACACCGGGGAGCTGTTTTTT.

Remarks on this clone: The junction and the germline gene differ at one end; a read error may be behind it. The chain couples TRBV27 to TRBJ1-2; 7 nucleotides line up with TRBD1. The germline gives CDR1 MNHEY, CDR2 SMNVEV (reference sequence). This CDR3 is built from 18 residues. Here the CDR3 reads CASSLKPLTGARDYGYTF. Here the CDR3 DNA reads TGTGCTAGCAGTTTAAAGCCTCTTACAGGGGCAAGGGACTATGGCTACACCTTC.

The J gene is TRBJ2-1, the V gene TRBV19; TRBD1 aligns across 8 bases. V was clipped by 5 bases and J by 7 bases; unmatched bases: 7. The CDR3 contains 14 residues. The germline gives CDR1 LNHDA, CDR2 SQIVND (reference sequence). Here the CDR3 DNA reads TGTGCCAGTAGTTTGGACAGGGTGGGTAATGAGCAGTTCTTC. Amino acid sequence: CASSLDRVGNEQFF.